These 8 T cell receptor beta chains originate from one sample sequenced in a study of cytomegalovirus exposure and HLA in healthy donors. Primers for the PCR totalled 60 Vbeta and 13 Jbeta. Data came from immunoSEQ multiplex PCR; TCRdb stores just in-frame clones and leaves some out. The sample includes 150,000 to 200,000 clones, approximately 81% of them seen just once. The sequenced sample consisted of PBMCs. The receptors derive from a woman aged 45-60 years in good health and CMV-seronegative.

J is TRBJ2-1 and V is TRBV5-1; TRBD2 is a possible D gene (5 bases). Germline V gene data show CDR1 as SGHRS and CDR2 as YFSETQ. The ends were cut back, 1 base at V and 5 bases at J, with 10 bases in the middle. CDR3 length: 14 residues. The CDR3: CASSLSGGHNEQFF. CDR3 sequence (DNA): TGCGCCAGCAGCTTGAGCGGAGGCCACAATGAGCAGTTCTTC.

The chain links TRBV27 to TRBJ2-2, with 8 bases lining up with TRBD1. The CDR3 has 16 amino acids. The junction had 13 bases not matched to a gene; V was cut back by 8 bases and J by 5 bases. The V gene's germline CDR1 is MNHEY and CDR2 SMNVEV (reference sequence). CDR3 residues: CASGWDRTEKTGELFF. The CDR3 DNA sequence: TGTGCCAGCGGGTGGGACAGGACAGAAAAGACCGGGGAGCTGTTTTTT.

The rearrangement links TRBV29-1 to TRBJ1-1; a weak D match, TRBD1 (5 bases). The CDR3 has 16 residues. Germline V gene lookup returns CDR1 SQVTM and CDR2 ANQGSEA. V lost 3 bases and J 0 bases, leaving 17 bases between the germline ends. The CDR3 region has the DNA TGCAGCGTTGAGTGGGGGAGTGGGGGGGTGAACACTGAAGCTTTCTTT. Encoded protein: CSVEWGSGGVNTEAFF.

The rearrangement links TRBV19 to TRBJ2-5, with D perhaps matching TRBD2 (6 bases). The CDR3 sequence is 14 residues long. CDR1 LNHDA and CDR2 SQIVND come from the germline V gene (reference sequence). The V and J ends lost 4 bases and 4 bases respectively, with 13 bases between them. CDR3 coding DNA: TGTGCCAGTAGTAGTTCCCGGGGGAGAGAGACCCAGTACTTC. Residues: CASSSSRGRETQYF. The full variable domain, its missing parts supplied by reference TRBV19 and TRBJ2-5, is DGGITQSPKYLFRKEGQNVTLSCEQNLNHDAMYWYRQDPGQGLRLIYYSQIVNDFQKGDIAEGYSVSREKKESFPLTVTSAQKNPTAFYLCASSSSRGRETQYFGPGTRLLVL.

The gene calls are TRBV4-3 and TRBJ2-1; unclear D gene. CDR3 size: 15 residues. Germline-derived CDR1 and CDR2 are LGHNA and YSLEER. Trimming stripped 8 bases from V and 0 bases from J, with 14 bases between. CDR3 DNA: TGCGCCAGCGCTCCAGACTGGAGCTCCTACAATGAGCAGTTCTTC. Translating gives CASAPDWSSYNEQFF.

The chain links TRBV7-2 to TRBJ2-7; D is possibly TRBD1 (5 bases). Germline CDR1 is SGHTA and CDR2 is FQGNSA. Trimming removed 3 bases from V and 3 bases from J, with 12 bases in between. There are 14 residues in the CDR3. The CDR3 bases are TGTGCCAGCAGCTTTGGTGCAGGGAACTACGAGCAGTACTTC. It codes for CASSFGAGNYEQYF.

This rearrangement joins TRBV2 to TRBJ2-5; D perhaps matches TRBD2 (7 bases). Trimming cost V 7 bases and J 3 bases, with 12 bases left between them. Germline V lookup: CDR1 SNHLY, CDR2 FYNNEI. The CDR3 extends over 13 amino acids. The CDR3 protein is CASTGGGEETQYF. For the CDR3, the DNA is TGTGCCAGCACAGGCGGGGGCGAAGAGACCCAGTACTTC. Variable domain in full (rest from reference TRBV2 and TRBJ2-5): EPEVTQTPSHQVTQMGQEVILRCVPISNHLYFYWYRQILGQKVEFLVSFYNNEISEKSEIFDDQFSVERPDGSNFTLKIRSTKLEDSAMYFCASTGGGEETQYFGPGTRLLVL.

This clone was counted between two and nine times. The gene calls are TRBV27 and TRBJ2-5; TRBD2 matches at 7 bases. The CDR3 contains 13 residues. J lost 4 bases, V lost 10 bases, and 9 bases had no gene match. Germline CDR1 is MNHEY and CDR2 is SMNVEV (reference sequence). In DNA form, the CDR3 reads TGTGCCACCCGGTCTGGCGGGAGAGAGACCCAGTACTTC. Residues: CATRSGGRETQYF.